This T cell receptor beta chain was recovered during a study of blood T cell repertoires in COVID-19. At the level of the study: From the United States, Italy and Spain came samples of acute and convalescent COVID-19. PBMCs, B-cell-depleted T cells, or T cells provided the cDNA or gDNA that made up the material.

The V gene lost 0 bases and the J gene lost 6 bases, with 12 bases spanning the gap. The CDR3 spans 13 residues. Germline V gene lookup returns CDR1 GTSNPN and CDR2 SVGIG (reference sequence). Original data processing: By means of reference gene primer amplification, nucleated cell counts were estimated. TCRdb keeps only in-frame clones here, not all; method: immunoSEQ multiplex PCR. That table supplies the V and J calls and clone size; D and trimming were determined from the DNA. The sample lists about 310,000 clones; more than 70% were seen once. This receptor was identified in a woman aged 45-60 years who had recovered from COVID-19. The sequenced sample was peripheral blood. This chain joins TRBV30 and TRBJ2-7; TRBD1 might be the D (6 bases). The CDR3 sequence is CAWSVNPGAEQYF. The CDR3 DNA reads TGTGCCTGGAGTGTAAACCCAGGGGCCGAGCAGTACTTC.